This T cell receptor beta chain originates from a study of cytomegalovirus exposure and HLA in healthy donors. Researchers ran the PCR with 60 Vbeta and 13 Jbeta primers. This table comes from immunoSEQ multiplex PCR, and its TCRdb copy is limited to in-frame clones, with some not included. The repertoire consists of around 200,000 clones, with about 83% occurring once and the leading ten covering roughly a tenth. General study points: The study had only CMV serostatus as immune exposure information. An assumption of roughly uniform sequencing depth across donors underlay the presence/absence analyses.

The CDR3 is made up of 12 amino acids. Germline values: CDR1 SGHTA, CDR2 FQGTGA. V lost 5 bases and J lost 11, with 13 bases in between. On this clone itself: The antigen remains unidentified.

The rearrangement uses TRBV7-3 and TRBJ2-1, with D possibly TRBD2 on 6 matching bases. The sequenced material came from PBMCs. The sequence was obtained from a woman between 45 and 60 years old in good health and CMV-seropositive. CDR3 sequence reads: CASSQLGGKQFF. Written as DNA, the CDR3 is TGTGCCAGCAGCCAACTGGGGGGAAAGCAGTTCTTC.